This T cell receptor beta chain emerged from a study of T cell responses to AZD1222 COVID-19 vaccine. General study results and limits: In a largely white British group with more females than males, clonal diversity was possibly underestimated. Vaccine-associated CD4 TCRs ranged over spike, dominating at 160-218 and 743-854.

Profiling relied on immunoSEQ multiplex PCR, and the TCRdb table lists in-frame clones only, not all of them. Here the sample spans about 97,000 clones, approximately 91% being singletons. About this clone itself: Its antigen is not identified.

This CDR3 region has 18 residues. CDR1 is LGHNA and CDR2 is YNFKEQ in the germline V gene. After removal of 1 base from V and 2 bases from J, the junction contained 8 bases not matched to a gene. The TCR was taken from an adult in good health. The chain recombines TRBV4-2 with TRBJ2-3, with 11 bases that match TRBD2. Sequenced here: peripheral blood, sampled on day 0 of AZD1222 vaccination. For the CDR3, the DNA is TGTGCCAGCAGCCAAGCCCTACTAGCGGGGGCCCACACAGATACGCAGTATTTT. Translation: CASSQALLAGAHTDTQYF.